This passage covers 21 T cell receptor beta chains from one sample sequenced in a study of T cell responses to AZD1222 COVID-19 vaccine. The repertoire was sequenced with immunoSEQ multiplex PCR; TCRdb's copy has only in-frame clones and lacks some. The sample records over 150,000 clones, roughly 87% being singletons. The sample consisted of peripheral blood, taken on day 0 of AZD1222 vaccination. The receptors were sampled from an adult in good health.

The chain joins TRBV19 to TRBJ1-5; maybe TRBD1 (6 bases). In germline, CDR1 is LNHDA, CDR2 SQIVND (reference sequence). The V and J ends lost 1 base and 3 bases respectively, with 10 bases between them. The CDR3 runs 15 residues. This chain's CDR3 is CASSIAGANNQPQHF. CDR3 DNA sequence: TGTGCCAGTAGTATAGCAGGGGCGAACAATCAGCCCCAGCATTTT.

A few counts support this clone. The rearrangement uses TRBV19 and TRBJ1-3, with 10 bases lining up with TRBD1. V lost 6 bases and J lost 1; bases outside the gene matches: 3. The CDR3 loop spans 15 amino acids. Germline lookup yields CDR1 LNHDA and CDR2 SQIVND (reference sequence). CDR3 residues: CASRDRGQSGNTIYF. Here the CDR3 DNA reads TGTGCCAGTAGAGACAGGGGGCAATCTGGAAACACCATATATTTT.

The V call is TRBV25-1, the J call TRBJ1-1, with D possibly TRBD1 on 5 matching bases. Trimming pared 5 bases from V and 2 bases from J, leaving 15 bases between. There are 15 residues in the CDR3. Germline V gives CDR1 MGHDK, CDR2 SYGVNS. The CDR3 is CASSRLGEGNTEAFF. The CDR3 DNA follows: TGTGCCAGCAGTCGCCTAGGGGAGGGTAACACTGAAGCTTTCTTT.

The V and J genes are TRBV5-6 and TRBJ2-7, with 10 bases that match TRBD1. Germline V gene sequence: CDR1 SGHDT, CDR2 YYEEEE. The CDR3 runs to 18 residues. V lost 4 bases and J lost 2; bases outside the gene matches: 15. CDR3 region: CASSAKPGTGDITYEQYF. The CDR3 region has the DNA TGTGCCAGCAGCGCCAAACCCGGGACAGGGGATATAACCTACGAGCAGTACTTC.

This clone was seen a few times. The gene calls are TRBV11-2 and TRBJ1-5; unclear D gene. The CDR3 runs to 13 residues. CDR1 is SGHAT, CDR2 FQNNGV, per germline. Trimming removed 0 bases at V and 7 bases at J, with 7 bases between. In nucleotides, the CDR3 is TGTGCCAGCAGCTTAGAGGGAGGACAGCCCCAGCATTTT. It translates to CASSLEGGQPQHF. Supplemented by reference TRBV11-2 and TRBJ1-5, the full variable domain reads EAGVAQSPRYKIIEKRQSVAFWCNPISGHATLYWYQQILGQGPKLLIQFQNNGVVDDSQLPKDRFSAERLKGVDSTLKIQPAKLEDSAVYLCASSLEGGQPQHFGDGTRLSIL.

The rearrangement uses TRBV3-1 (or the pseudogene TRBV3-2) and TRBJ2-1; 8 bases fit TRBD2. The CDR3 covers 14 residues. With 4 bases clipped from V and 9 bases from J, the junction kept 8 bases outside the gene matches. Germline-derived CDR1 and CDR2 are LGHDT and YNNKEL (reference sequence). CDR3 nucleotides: TGTGCCAGCAGCCTTCTGACTAGCGTGTCTGAGCAGTTCTTC. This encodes CASSLLTSVSEQFF.

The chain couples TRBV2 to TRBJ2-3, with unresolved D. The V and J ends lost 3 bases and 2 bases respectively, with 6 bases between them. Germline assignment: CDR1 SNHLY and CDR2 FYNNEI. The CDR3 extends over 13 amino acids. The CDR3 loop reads CASSEENTDTQYF. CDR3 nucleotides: TGTGCCAGCAGTGAGGAGAACACAGATACGCAGTATTTT. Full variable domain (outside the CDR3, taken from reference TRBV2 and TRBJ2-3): EPEVTQTPSHQVTQMGQEVILRCVPISNHLYFYWYRQILGQKVEFLVSFYNNEISEKSEIFDDQFSVERPDGSNFTLKIRSTKLEDSAMYFCASSEENTDTQYFGPGTRLTVL.

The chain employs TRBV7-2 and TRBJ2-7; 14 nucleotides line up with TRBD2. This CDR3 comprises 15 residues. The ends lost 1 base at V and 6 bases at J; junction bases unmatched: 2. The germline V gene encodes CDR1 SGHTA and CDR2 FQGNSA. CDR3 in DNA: TGTGCCAGCAGCTTAGTGGGGACTAGCGGGAGCGAGCAGTACTTC. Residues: CASSLVGTSGSEQYF.

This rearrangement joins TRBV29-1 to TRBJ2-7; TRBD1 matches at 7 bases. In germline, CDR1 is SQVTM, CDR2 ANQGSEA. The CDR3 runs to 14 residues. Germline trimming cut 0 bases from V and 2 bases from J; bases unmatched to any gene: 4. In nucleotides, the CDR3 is TGCAGCGTTGAAGACGGGACAGAAGCCTACGAGCAGTACTTC. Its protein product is CSVEDGTEAYEQYF.

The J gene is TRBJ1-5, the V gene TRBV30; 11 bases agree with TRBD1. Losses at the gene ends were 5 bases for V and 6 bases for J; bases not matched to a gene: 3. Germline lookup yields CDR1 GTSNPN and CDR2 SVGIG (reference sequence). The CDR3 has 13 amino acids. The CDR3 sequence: CAWGGQGVQPQHF. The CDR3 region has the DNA TGTGCCTGGGGGGGACAGGGGGTTCAGCCCCAGCATTTT.

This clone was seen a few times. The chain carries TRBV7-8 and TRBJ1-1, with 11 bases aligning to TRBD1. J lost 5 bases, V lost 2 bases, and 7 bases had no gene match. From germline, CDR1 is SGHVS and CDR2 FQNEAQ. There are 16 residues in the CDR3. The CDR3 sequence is CASSLPGQGVGTEAFF. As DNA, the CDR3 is TGTGCCAGCAGCTTACCGGGACAGGGGGTAGGGACTGAAGCTTTCTTT.

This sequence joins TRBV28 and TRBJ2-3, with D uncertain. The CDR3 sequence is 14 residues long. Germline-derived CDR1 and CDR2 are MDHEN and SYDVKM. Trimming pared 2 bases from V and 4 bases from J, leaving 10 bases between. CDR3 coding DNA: TGTGCCAGCAGTTTAAGTGGGTGGGCAGATACGCAGTATTTT. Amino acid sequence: CASSLSGWADTQYF.

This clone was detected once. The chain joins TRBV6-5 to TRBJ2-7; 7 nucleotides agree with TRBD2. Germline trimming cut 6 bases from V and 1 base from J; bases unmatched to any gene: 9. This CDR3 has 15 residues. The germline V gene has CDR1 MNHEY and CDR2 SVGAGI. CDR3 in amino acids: CASSRLADTSYEQYF. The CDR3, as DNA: TGTGCCAGCAGCAGGCTAGCGGATACTTCCTACGAGCAGTACTTC.

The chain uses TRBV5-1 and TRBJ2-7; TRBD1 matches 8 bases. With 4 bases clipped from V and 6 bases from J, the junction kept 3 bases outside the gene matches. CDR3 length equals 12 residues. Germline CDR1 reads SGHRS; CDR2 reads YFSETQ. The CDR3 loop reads CASSTTGGEQYF. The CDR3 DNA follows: TGCGCCAGCAGCACCACAGGGGGCGAGCAGTACTTC.

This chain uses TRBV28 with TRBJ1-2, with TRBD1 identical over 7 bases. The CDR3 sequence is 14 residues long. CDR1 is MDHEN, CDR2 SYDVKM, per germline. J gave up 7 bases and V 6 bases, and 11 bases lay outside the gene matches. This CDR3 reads CASRQTGTASGYTF. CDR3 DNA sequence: TGTGCCAGCAGACAGACCGGGACAGCCTCTGGCTACACCTTC.

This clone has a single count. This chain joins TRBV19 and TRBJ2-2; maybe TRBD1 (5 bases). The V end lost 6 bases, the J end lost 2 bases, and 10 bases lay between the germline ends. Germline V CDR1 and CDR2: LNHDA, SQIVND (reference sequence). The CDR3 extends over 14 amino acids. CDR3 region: CASRQELNTGELFF. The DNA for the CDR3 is TGTGCCAGTAGACAGGAGCTAAACACCGGGGAGCTGTTTTTT.

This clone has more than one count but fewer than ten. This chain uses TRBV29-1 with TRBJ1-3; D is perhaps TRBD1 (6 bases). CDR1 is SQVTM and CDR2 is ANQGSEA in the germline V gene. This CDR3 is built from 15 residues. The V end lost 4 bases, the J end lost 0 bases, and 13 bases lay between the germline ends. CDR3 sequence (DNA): TGCAGCGTTGTTGTGGGGACAACCTCTGGAAACACCATATATTTT. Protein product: CSVVVGTTSGNTIYF.

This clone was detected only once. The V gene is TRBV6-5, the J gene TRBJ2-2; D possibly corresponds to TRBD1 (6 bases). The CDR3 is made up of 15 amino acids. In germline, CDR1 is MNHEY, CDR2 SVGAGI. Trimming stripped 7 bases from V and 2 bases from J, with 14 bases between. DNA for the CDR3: TGTGCCAGCATTAGGGGGTCGATTAACACCGGGGAGCTGTTTTTT. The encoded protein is CASIRGSINTGELFF.

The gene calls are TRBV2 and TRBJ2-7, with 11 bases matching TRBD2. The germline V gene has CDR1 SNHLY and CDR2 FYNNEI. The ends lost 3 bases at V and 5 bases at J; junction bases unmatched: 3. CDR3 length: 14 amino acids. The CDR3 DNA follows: TGTGCCAGCAGTGACACTAGCGGGAGCCACGAGCAGTACTTC. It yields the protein CASSDTSGSHEQYF.

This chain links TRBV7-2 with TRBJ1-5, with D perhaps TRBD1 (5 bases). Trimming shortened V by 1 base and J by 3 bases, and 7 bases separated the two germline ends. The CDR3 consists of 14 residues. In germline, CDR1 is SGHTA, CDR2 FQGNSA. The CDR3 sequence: CASSLGQINQPQHF. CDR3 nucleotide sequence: TGTGCCAGCAGCTTAGGACAGATCAATCAGCCCCAGCATTTT.

CDR3 sequence (DNA): TGTGCCAGCAGCCAAGATAAGGGACATGGGGCCGGGGAGCTGTTTTTT. This translates into CASSQDKGHGAGELFF. The chain employs TRBV4-2 and TRBJ2-2; perhaps TRBD1 as D (6 bases). V dropped 0 bases and J dropped 6 bases, with 14 bases sitting between them. The germline gives CDR1 LGHNA, CDR2 YNFKEQ. The CDR3 runs 16 residues.